Sequencing of this TCR beta chain was carried out in a study of T cells in Graves' hyperthyroidism and ophthalmopathy. The study, taken as a whole, reports: Ophthalmopathy was predicted by the model a median of 6.5 months ahead of onset. A model built on 13 V-J features separated ophthalmopathy from stable hyperthyroidism. Among clonotypes expanded in thyroid above 0.001, most were also found in blood.

As for this clonotype: Its antigen is unidentified. One end of the junction fails to match germline, which may point to a read error.

The CDR3 totals 13 residues. RNA transcripts gave rise to amplified TCR beta CDR3 regions. In the first-round RT-PCR of the TCR CDR3, the HTBI primer set was used. TCRdb passed the multiplex PCR reads through MiXCR, listing each CDR3 protein once. The table records about 98,000 distinct CDR3 sequences, approximately 40% of them present only once. The diagnoses drew upon clinical symptoms, serum thyroxine and TRAb, thyroid ultrasound and orbital computed tomography. Sequencing input: peripheral blood or thyroid tissue (not recorded which). V usage is TRBV12-3 or TRBV12-4 and J usage is TRBJ2-6, with 8 bases fitting TRBD1. The receptor comes from a woman between 25 and 40 years old with Graves' hyperthyroidism. The DNA for the CDR3 is TGTGCCAGCAGTAACCCAGGGGGCGAGGCTGAAGCTTTC. Translating it yields CASSNPGGEAEAF.